One sample yielded the 8 T cell receptor beta chains listed below, sequenced in a study of regulatory T cells in long-lasting Graves disease. Investigators prepared the TCR beta libraries by applying iRepertoire HTBI primers and Arm-PCR of CDR3 regions. TCRdb reanalysed the multiplex PCR reads using MiXCR and keeps one entry per CDR3 protein. The top ten clones hold about 18% of a sample with 600,000 to 650,000 distinct CDR3 sequences, roughly 15% of them seen once. The time point is: newly diagnosed GD, antithyroid drugs for less than 3 months. Extracted PBMC RNA gave rise to the TCR library. These records were also assigned to another study, of T cells in Graves' hyperthyroidism and ophthalmopathy.

Here the sequenced sample was peripheral blood mononuclear cells (PBMCs), taken at new diagnosis, from a patient treated with antithyroid drugs. These TCRs come from a young woman with Graves disease.

The chain recombines TRBV4-1 with TRBJ2-1; TRBD1 aligns across 7 bases. The CDR3 contains 15 residues. Germline V gene data show CDR1 as MGHRA and CDR2 as YSYEKL. The V gene end was trimmed by 0 bases and the J gene end by 12 bases; junction bases not matched to a gene: 11. In nucleotides, the CDR3 is TGCGCCAGCAGCCAAGATCAGGACGGATCAGGGGGGCAGTTCTTC. The encoded protein is CASSQDQDGSGGQFF.

This clonotype occurred many times. The chain carries TRBV7-3 and TRBJ2-2; D remains ambiguous. The CDR3 has 14 amino acids. V was shortened by 2 bases and J by 1 base, with 5 bases between the two germline ends. The germline V gene encodes CDR1 SGHTA and CDR2 FQGTGA. The CDR3 coding sequence is TGTGCCAGCAGCTTAGTTATGAACACCGGGGAGCTGTTTTTT. Its protein is CASSLVMNTGELFF.

The chain uses TRBV5-1 and TRBJ2-2; a weak D match, TRBD1 (5 bases). The CDR3 runs to 15 residues. The germline V and J ends were trimmed by 3 bases and 1 base, with 10 bases remaining between them. The germline V gene encodes CDR1 SGHRS and CDR2 YFSETQ. The CDR3 sequence: CASSWTGQNTGELFF. CDR3 nucleotides: TGCGCCAGCAGCTGGACCGGACAGAACACCGGGGAGCTGTTTTTT.

A remark on this clonotype: A read error may explain this, as a much larger clone is one base away. This CDR3 is CAGSFYRGNGYTF. CDR3 DNA sequence: TGTGCCGGCAGTTTCTACAGGGGAAATGGCTACACCTTC. V is TRBV6-2 or TRBV6-3 and J is TRBJ1-2; 7 nucleotides line up with TRBD1. Germline assignment: CDR1 MNHEY and CDR2 SVGEGT. The CDR3 covers 13 residues.

This chain uses TRBV14 with TRBJ2-1, with 9 bases identical to TRBD1. The trim removed 2 bases at V and 7 bases at J, leaving 9 bases unmatched. The V gene's germline CDR1 is SGHDN and CDR2 FVKESK. There are 16 residues in the CDR3. CDR3 nucleotide sequence: TGTGCCAGCAGCCAACGGAGGGGGACAGGGTCAAATGAGCAGTTCTTC. This translates into CASSQRRGTGSNEQFF.

The sample holds a few counts of this clonotype. The chain uses TRBV19 and TRBJ1-5; maybe TRBD1 (5 bases). The CDR3 loop spans 14 amino acids. The germline V gene has CDR1 LNHDA and CDR2 SQIVND (reference sequence). The germline V and J ends were trimmed by 6 bases and 7 bases, with 16 bases remaining between them. The CDR3 bases are TGTGCCAGTAGAGAGCGACCGGGACCACAGCCCCAGCATTTT. Its translation: CASRERPGPQPQHF.

Only a few counts were recorded for this clonotype. The chain recombines TRBV5-1 with TRBJ1-1; tentative D call: TRBD1 (5 bases). Trimming took off 0 bases at V and 1 base at J, with 13 bases between the two ends. This CDR3 has 16 residues. Per germline, CDR1 SGHRS and CDR2 YFSETQ. The CDR3 spells CASSLGSGRGNTEAFF. The DNA for the CDR3 is TGCGCCAGCAGCTTGGGGTCCGGGAGGGGGAACACTGAAGCTTTCTTT.

This chain links TRBV28 with TRBJ1-2; D gene ambiguous. V was clipped by 4 bases and J by 4 bases, with 10 bases between them. This CDR3 has 13 amino acids. The V gene's germline CDR1 is MDHEN and CDR2 SYDVKM. This chain's CDR3 is CASSSRPVYGYTF. CDR3 coding DNA: TGTGCCAGCAGTTCGAGACCGGTCTATGGCTACACCTTC.